The present TCR beta chain was sequenced within a study of CD8 T cells in ankylosing spondylitis. This CDR3 spans 10 amino acids. Between the trimmed V and J ends, which lost 4 bases and 9 bases, there was a span of 7 bases. CDR1 is SQVTM and CDR2 is ANQGSEA in the germline V gene. Making use of molecular barcodes, quantitative 5'-RACE generated TCR beta libraries. TCRdb fed the 5' RACE reads into MiXCR, producing one record per CDR3 protein. The data contain some 180,000 distinct CDR3 sequences, about 20% of them singletons. Sequencing was carried out using blood, either unsorted or a sorted T cell fraction (not recorded which). The chain recombines TRBV29-1 with TRBJ2-1; D is unresolved. The clonotype was recovered from a male donor aged 10-29 years with ankylosing spondylitis or in good health (not recorded which). DNA of the CDR3: TGCAGCGTTGCTGGATTTGAGCAGTTCTTC. Protein: CSVAGFEQFF.